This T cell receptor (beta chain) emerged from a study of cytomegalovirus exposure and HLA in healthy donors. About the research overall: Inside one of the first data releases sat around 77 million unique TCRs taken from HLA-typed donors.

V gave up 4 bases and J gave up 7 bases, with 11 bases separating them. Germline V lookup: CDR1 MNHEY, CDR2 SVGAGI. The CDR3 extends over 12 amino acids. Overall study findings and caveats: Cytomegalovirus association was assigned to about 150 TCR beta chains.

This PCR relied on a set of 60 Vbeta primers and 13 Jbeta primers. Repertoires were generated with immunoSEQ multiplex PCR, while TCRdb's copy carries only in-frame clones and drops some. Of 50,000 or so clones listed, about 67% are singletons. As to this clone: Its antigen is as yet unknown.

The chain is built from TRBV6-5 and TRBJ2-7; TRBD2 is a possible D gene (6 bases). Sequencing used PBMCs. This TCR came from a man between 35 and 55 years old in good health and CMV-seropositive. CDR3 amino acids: CASSSGREEQYF. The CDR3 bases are TGTGCCAGCAGTTCAGGCCGGGAGGAGCAGTACTTC.